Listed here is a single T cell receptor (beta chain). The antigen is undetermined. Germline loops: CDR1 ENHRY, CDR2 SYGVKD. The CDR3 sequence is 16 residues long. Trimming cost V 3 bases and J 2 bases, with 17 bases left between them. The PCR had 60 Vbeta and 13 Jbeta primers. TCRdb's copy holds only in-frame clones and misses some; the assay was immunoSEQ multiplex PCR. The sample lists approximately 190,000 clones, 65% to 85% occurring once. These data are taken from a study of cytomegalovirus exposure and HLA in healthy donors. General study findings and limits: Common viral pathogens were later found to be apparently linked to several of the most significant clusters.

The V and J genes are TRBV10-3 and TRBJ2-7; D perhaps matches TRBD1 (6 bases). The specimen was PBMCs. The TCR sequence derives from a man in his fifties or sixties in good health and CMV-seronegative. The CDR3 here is CAISDQGTAGPYEQYF. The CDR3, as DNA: TGTGCCATCAGTGATCAGGGGACCGCTGGGCCCTACGAGCAGTACTTC.